The 26 T cell receptor beta chains in this list originate from one sample, sequenced in a study of monozygotic twins with inflammatory bowel disease. TCRdb re-called the 5' RACE reads; every CDR3 protein appears as one record, without DNA. The sample holds 300,000 to 400,000 distinct CDR3 sequences. The sequenced sample was blood. The source is a human donor with ulcerative colitis or Crohn's disease, or a healthy co-twin of an affected twin (not recorded which).

The V call is TRBV5-1, the J call TRBJ2-3; as DNA is missing, the TRBD1 call by TCRdb cannot be tested. CDR3 length: 16 amino acids. Germline CDR1 and CDR2: SGHRS and YFSETQ. CDR3 protein: CASSLATAGDPDTQYF.

V is TRBV3-1 and J is TRBJ2-7; the D call from TCRdb, TRBD1, cannot be confirmed without DNA. The CDR3 sequence is 14 residues long. Germline V gene sequence: CDR1 LGHDT, CDR2 YNNKEL (reference sequence). The CDR3 sequence is CASSQGTGSYEQYF.

V is TRBV5-5 and J is TRBJ2-1; TCRdb's D gene call, TRBD2, goes unchecked for lack of DNA. CDR3 length: 15 residues. Germline CDR1 reads SGHKS; CDR2 reads YYEKEE (reference sequence). The CDR3 protein is CASSQLARGGTDEFF.

V is TRBV11-2 and J is TRBJ2-3; with no DNA, the TCRdb D assignment of TRBD2 cannot be verified. The CDR3 sequence is 17 residues long. In germline, CDR1 is SGHAT, CDR2 FQNNGV. CDR3 sequence reads: CASSSMAGGRYTNTQYF.

The chain links TRBV5-1 to TRBJ2-1; the D call from TCRdb, TRBD1, cannot be confirmed without DNA. The CDR3 covers 12 residues. Germline CDR1 reads SGHRS; CDR2 reads YFSETQ. CDR3 amino acids: CASSGPGDEQFF.

The chain links TRBV5-1 to TRBJ1-6; TCRdb picks TRBD1, but there is no DNA to check that call. Germline CDR1 and CDR2: SGHRS and YFSETQ. The length of the CDR3 is 15 residues. The CDR3 protein is CASSDRQGANSPLHF.

The chain couples TRBV12-3 or TRBV12-4 to TRBJ2-2; checking the TCRdb D call of TRBD1 is not possible without DNA. This CDR3 is 16 amino acids long. CDR3 sequence: CASSAGDSTNTGELFF.

The gene calls are TRBV7-2 and TRBJ2-3; TCRdb's D call, TRBD2, is unchecked because there is no DNA. The germline V gene has CDR1 SGHTA and CDR2 FQGNSA. The CDR3 covers 14 residues. CDR3 loop: CASTRGGATDTQYF.

This chain uses TRBV9 with TRBJ2-1; TCRdb's D call of TRBD2 is untestable without DNA. Germline loops: CDR1 SGDLS, CDR2 YYNGEE. CDR3 length: 16 amino acids. CDR3 sequence: CASSGTLAGGYNEQFF.

The chain combines TRBV6-4 with TRBJ1-5. The CDR3 is 13 amino acids. Germline V gives CDR1 MRHNA, CDR2 SNTAGT. The CDR3: CASSLTDDQPQHF.

The rearrangement joins TRBV18 to TRBJ1-3; TCRdb outputs TRBD1, but without DNA this stays unchecked. Germline CDR1 is KGHSH and CDR2 is LQKENI. CDR3 length: 16 amino acids. This chain's CDR3 is CASSPIERQGRNTIYF. Based on the CDR3 plus reference TRBV18 and TRBJ1-3, the full variable domain is NAGVMQNPRHLVRRRGQEARLRCSPMKGHSHVYWYRQLPEEGLKFMVYLQKENIIDESGMPKERFSAEFPKEGPSILRIQQVVRGDSAAYFCASSPIERQGRNTIYFGEGSWLTVV.

The rearrangement joins TRBV12-3 or TRBV12-4 to TRBJ2-3; TCRdb designates TRBD1, a call that cannot be tested without DNA. The CDR3 loop spans 14 amino acids. Here the CDR3 reads CASNLGQYTDTQYF.

The V and J genes are TRBV20-1 and TRBJ2-2. From germline, CDR1 is DFQATT and CDR2 SNEGSKA (reference sequence). The CDR3 spans 12 residues. This CDR3 is CSARANTGELFF.

The V gene is TRBV6-5, the J gene TRBJ2-1; the TCRdb call, TRBD1, lacks DNA for checking. Germline lookup yields CDR1 MNHEY and CDR2 SVGAGI. The CDR3 sequence is 17 residues long. CDR3 sequence: CASSYSRQPHRSNKQFF.

The chain recombines TRBV28 with TRBJ2-7; without DNA, the TCRdb call of TRBD1 cannot be checked. The germline V gene has CDR1 MDHEN and CDR2 SYDVKM. The CDR3 extends over 13 amino acids. The CDR3 protein is CASWDSESYEQYF.

This rearrangement joins TRBV12-3 or TRBV12-4 to TRBJ2-1; without DNA, the TCRdb call of TRBD1 cannot be checked. CDR3 length: 13 residues. This CDR3 is CASSIDGRLEQFF.

The chain has TRBV18 and TRBJ2-7; lacking DNA, the TRBD1 call made by TCRdb goes unchecked. Germline loops: CDR1 KGHSH, CDR2 LQKENI. The CDR3 contains 15 residues. CDR3 sequence reads: CASSPRERTGYEQYF.

CDR3 sequence reads: CASSQDGRTNEKLFF. The chain has TRBV14 and TRBJ1-4. The CDR3 totals 15 residues. From germline, CDR1 is SGHDN and CDR2 FVKESK.

The J gene is TRBJ2-5, the V gene TRBV29-1; without DNA, the TCRdb call of TRBD2 cannot be checked. The length of the CDR3 is 15 residues. Per germline, CDR1 SQVTM and CDR2 ANQGSEA. CDR3 amino acids: CSVLKRGLPKETQYF.

This CDR3 reads CASSLVLAGGSGEQYF. The V gene is TRBV12-3 or TRBV12-4, the J gene TRBJ2-7; without DNA, the TCRdb call of TRBD2 cannot be checked. This CDR3 is built from 16 residues.

The rearrangement links TRBV5-1 to TRBJ2-6; TCRdb lists TRBD1, though no DNA is available to test this call. The CDR3 is made up of 18 amino acids. Germline CDR1 reads SGHRS; CDR2 reads YFSETQ. The CDR3 region is CASSGRDRGSSGANVLTF.

The chain has TRBV24-1 and TRBJ2-3; the D call from TCRdb, TRBD2, cannot be confirmed without DNA. Germline loops: CDR1 KGHDR, CDR2 SFDVKD. The CDR3 is 14 residues long. CDR3 amino acids: CATRAGGYTDTQYF.

The V and J genes are TRBV5-1 and TRBJ1-4. CDR3 length: 17 amino acids. The germline V gene has CDR1 SGHRS and CDR2 YFSETQ. CDR3 in amino acids: CASSLDIGSATNEKLFF.

The CDR3 loop reads CASSYSTREDTEAFF. J is TRBJ1-1 and V is TRBV6-2 or TRBV6-3. This CDR3 comprises 15 residues. The germline CDR1 and CDR2 sequences are MNHEY and SVGEGT.

The chain uses TRBV24-1 and TRBJ2-7; as DNA is missing, the TRBD1 call by TCRdb cannot be tested. Germline V gene data show CDR1 as KGHDR and CDR2 as SFDVKD. The CDR3 has 14 residues. The chain's CDR3 is CATSDTGQGHEQYF.

CDR3: CASSRADMNTEAFF. The chain joins TRBV27 to TRBJ1-1. This CDR3 is 14 amino acids long. Germline V gives CDR1 MNHEY, CDR2 SMNVEV (reference sequence).